This T cell receptor (beta chain) emerged from a study of blood T cell repertoires in COVID-19. In the study overall: Acute and convalescent COVID-19 samples came from the United States, Italy and Spain. PBMCs, B-cell-depleted T cells, or T cells were the source of the cDNA or gDNA that made up the material.

Clones were read by immunoSEQ multiplex PCR, and TCRdb kept only the in-frame ones, dropping some. Altogether about 270,000 clones are present, roughly 90% being singletons, with the ten largest covering approximately 1%. Trimming shortened V by 5 bases and J by 3 bases, and 15 bases separated the two germline ends. CDR1 is SGHRS and CDR2 is YFSETQ in the germline V gene. The CDR3 sequence is 15 residues long. The sequenced sample was PBMCs or T cells enriched from blood (not recorded which). The chain links TRBV5-1 to TRBJ2-1; maybe TRBD1 (5 bases). The sequence came from a woman aged 25 to 45 who had recovered from COVID-19. CDR3 region: CASRSLGASYNEQFF. The CDR3 region has the DNA TGCGCCAGCAGATCGCTAGGGGCCAGCTACAATGAGCAGTTCTTC.